The rows below give T cell receptor beta chains drawn from one sample of a study of T cells in Graves' hyperthyroidism and ophthalmopathy. TCRdb independently ran MiXCR on the multiplex PCR reads; one entry per CDR3 protein. The sample contains roughly 500,000 distinct CDR3 sequences, roughly 24% of which appear only once. Sequencing was done on a sample of blood. These receptors originate from a woman aged 25 to 39 with Graves' ophthalmopathy. Both conserved end residues are part of each CDR3. Each record gives: clone size, CDR3 length, V gene, J gene, D gene, CDR3 DNA, CDR3 protein. D genes are given only for firm matches. Clone size is not always given. Where it is, it says once, few, many or a class for expanded clones.

-	17	TRBV11-2	TRBJ2-7	TRBD1	TGTGCCAGCCCGCCATTTCTCCGGGACAGGGAGAGCTACGAGCAGTACTTC	CASPPFLRDRESYEQYF
many	14	TRBV6-2/TRBV6-3	TRBJ2-7	TRBD1	TGTGCCAGCAGTTACTATCAGGGGGCGACTGAGCAGTACTTC	CASSYYQGATEQYF
many	15	TRBV10-3	TRBJ1-3	-	TGTGCCATCAGTGACCAGACTTTCTCTGGAAACACCATATATTTT	CAISDQTFSGNTIYF
few	13	TRBV7-2	TRBJ2-5	-	TGTGCCAGCAGCTTTGCTACTCGGGAGACCCAGTACTTC	CASSFATRETQYF
many	12	TRBV29-1	TRBJ1-1	-	TGCAGCGGCGGGACATTGAACACTGAAGCTTTCTTT	CSGGTLNTEAFF
-	13	TRBV7-2	TRBJ2-7	-	TGTGCCAGCAGCTTAGTTTCTGCCTACGAGCAGTACTTC	CASSLVSAYEQYF
-	12	TRBV4-2	TRBJ2-2	-	TGTGCCAGCAGCCCTCGAGAAGGGGAGCTGTTTTTT	CASSPREGELFF
few	13	TRBV19	TRBJ1-2	-	TGTGCCAGTAGTATTCTCCCATCTAATGGCTACACCTTC	CASSILPSNGYTF
-	18	TRBV6-2/TRBV6-3	TRBJ1-1	-	TGTGCCAGCGCCGGGTCAGGTCGTGGGCAGACCTTGAACACTGAAGCTTTCTTT	CASAGSGRGQTLNTEAFF
-	15	TRBV15	TRBJ2-7	TRBD2	TGTGCCACCAGCAGAGATCGTGGGGGGGCCTACGAGCAGTACTTC	CATSRDRGGAYEQYF
many	13	TRBV20-1	TRBJ2-7	-	TGCAGTGCTAGATTGCTGGGATCCTACGAGCAGTACTTC	CSARLLGSYEQYF
many	13	TRBV7-3	TRBJ2-5	-	TGTGCCAGCAGCTTCGTAGATCAAGAGACCCAGTACTTC	CASSFVDQETQYF
many	15	TRBV6-5	TRBJ1-6	-	TGTGCCAGCAGTTACGGGGAGCCCCATAATTCACCCCTCCACTTT	CASSYGEPHNSPLHF
many	13	TRBV30	TRBJ1-2	-	TGTGCCTGGAACCCGGGGGGGGTGGATGGCTACACCTTC	CAWNPGGVDGYTF
few	16	TRBV28	TRBJ1-5	TRBD1	TGTGCCAGCAGTTCAAGCAGGGGGATACTGAACCAGCCCCAGCATTTT	CASSSSRGILNQPQHF
many	16	TRBV7-8	TRBJ2-5	TRBD2	TGTGCCAGCAGCACGAGGGGGGTAGCGGGGCAAGAGACCCAGTACTTC	CASSTRGVAGQETQYF
many	13	TRBV11-2	TRBJ1-1	-	TGTGCCAGCAGCTTAGGGGTAGGGCCTGAAGCTTTCTTT	CASSLGVGPEAFF
many	13	TRBV19	TRBJ2-7	TRBD2	TGTGCCACCTGGGGGGGGGGGACCTACGAGCAGTACTTC	CATWGGGTYEQYF
many	13	TRBV7-2	TRBJ1-5	TRBD1	TGTGCCAGCAGTTACAGGGGGGATCAGCCCCAGCATTTT	CASSYRGDQPQHF
many	13	TRBV7-8	TRBJ1-1	-	TGTGCCAGCAGCTACAACGGTTGGACTGAAGCTTTCTTT	CASSYNGWTEAFF
once	13	TRBV20-1	TRBJ1-2	-	TGCAGTGCTAGGAAGGACAGAGGATATGGCTACACCTTC	CSARKDRGYGYTF
many	12	TRBV11-2	TRBJ2-7	-	TGTGCCAGCAGCGAAAGGGTGCTCGAGCAGTACTTC	CASSERVLEQYF
few	14	TRBV12-3/TRBV12-4	TRBJ2-5	TRBD1	TGTGCCAGCAGTTTACGACAGGGGGATGAGACCCAGTACTTC	CASSLRQGDETQYF
-	13	TRBV9	TRBJ1-1	-	TGTGCCAGCAGCGTCTCGGTCGACAGTAAAGCTTTCTTT	CASSVSVDSKAFF
many	10	TRBV7-3	TRBJ2-7	-	TGTGCCCGCCGGTTTTGGGAGCAGTACTTC	CARRFWEQYF
many	14	TRBV5-1	TRBJ1-1	-	TGCGCCAGCAGCTTGGGCTACGCGAACACTGAAGCTTTCTTT	CASSLGYANTEAFF
many	14	TRBV20-1	TRBJ2-7	-	TGCAGTGTTACACAGGGATCTAGCTCCTACGAGCAGTACTTC	CSVTQGSSSYEQYF
-	13	TRBV12-3/TRBV12-4	TRBJ2-2	TRBD1	TGTGCCAGCAGTTTAGGACAGGGCGGGGAGCTGTTTTTT	CASSLGQGGELFF
many	15	TRBV12-3/TRBV12-4	TRBJ1-2	-	TGTGCCAGCAGTTTAGGCGCACAGTCTAACTATGGCTACACCTTC	CASSLGAQSNYGYTF
-	13	TRBV29-1	TRBJ2-7	-	TGCAGCGTTGAAATCGGGGGCCGTTACGAGCAGTACTTC	CSVEIGGRYEQYF
-	16	TRBV10-3	TRBJ2-2	-	TGTGCCAGTCAGCTCGACGGAGGGTGGGACACCGGGGAGCTGTTTTTT	CASQLDGGWDTGELFF
many	15	TRBV15	TRBJ2-7	-	TGTGCCACCAGCAGAGCCCTAGCCCCCTCTTACGAGCAGTACTTC	CATSRALAPSYEQYF
many	12	TRBV2	TRBJ2-5	-	TGTGCCAGCAGTGATGGGGAAGAGACCCAGTACTTC	CASSDGEETQYF
many	17	TRBV20-1	TRBJ2-5	TRBD2	TGCAGTGCTGAATTAGCGGGGGGGCGGGCCGGCGCAGAGACCCAGTACTTC	CSAELAGGRAGAETQYF
few	14	TRBV27	TRBJ1-5	-	TGTGCCAGCAGTCCGGTACAGTTCAATCAGCCCCAGCATTTT	CASSPVQFNQPQHF
many	17	TRBV5-1	TRBJ2-7	TRBD1	TGCGCCAGCAGCCCTCGCCCGACAGGGGGCATCATCTACGAGCAGTACTTC	CASSPRPTGGIIYEQYF
few	11	TRBV20-1	TRBJ2-5	-	TGCAGTGCTGGTCTGAGAGAGACCCAGTACTTC	CSAGLRETQYF
many	13	TRBV12-3/TRBV12-4	TRBJ2-7	TRBD1	TGTGCCAGCAGGGCAGGGGGCGGAGACGAGCAGTACTTC	CASRAGGGDEQYF
many	13	TRBV6-5	TRBJ2-7	-	TGTGCCAGCAGACCGGCCGACTCCTACGAGCAGTACTTC	CASRPADSYEQYF
many	15	TRBV7-6	TRBJ2-7	-	TGTGCCAGCAGCCGCCGCGTAGCGTCGCAGGACGAGCAGTACTTC	CASSRRVASQDEQYF
-	16	TRBV10-2	TRBJ2-7	-	TGCGCCAGCAGTGCAGTATTGGAGGTTCTTTCGTACGAGCAGTACTTC	CASSAVLEVLSYEQYF
many	16	TRBV13	TRBJ1-6	-	TGTGCCAGCAGCTCGTCCGTTTTAGGGATGGATTCACCCCTCCACTTT	CASSSSVLGMDSPLHF
many	16	TRBV20-1	TRBJ2-7	TRBD2	TGCAGTGCTAGAGGAGGACTAGCGGCGGTTAACTACGAGCAGTACTTC	CSARGGLAAVNYEQYF
many	16	TRBV19	TRBJ1-2	TRBD1	TGTGCCAGTAGTCCAGGACAGGGCGCGACTAACTATGGCTACACCTTC	CASSPGQGATNYGYTF
-	13	TRBV7-8	TRBJ1-5	-	TGTGCCAGCAGCCTGCCCCTCTATCAGCCCCAGCATTTT	CASSLPLYQPQHF
few	14	TRBV30	TRBJ1-1	-	TGTGCCTGGAGTTCGACACCCCTGAACACTGAAGCTTTCTTT	CAWSSTPLNTEAFF
-	14	TRBV3-1	TRBJ1-1	TRBD1	TGTGCCAGCAGCCACGGGACAGGGTTCACTGAAGCTTTCTTT	CASSHGTGFTEAFF
many	14	TRBV12-3/TRBV12-4	TRBJ1-2	-	TGTGCCAGCAGTTTAGCCGGCCTGGGCTATGGCTACACCTTC	CASSLAGLGYGYTF
few	16	TRBV29-1	TRBJ2-7	TRBD2	TGCAGCGTTGAAGGGACTAGCGGGAGGGCCTTTCGCGAGCAGTACTTC	CSVEGTSGRAFREQYF
few	15	TRBV30	TRBJ1-2	TRBD1	TGTGCCTGGAGGACCTACCGACAGGGGATCTATGGCTACACCTTC	CAWRTYRQGIYGYTF
-	16	TRBV28	TRBJ2-5	TRBD2	TGTGCCAGCAGGGACTGGCGGGGGGAACTGCAAGAGACCCAGTACTTC	CASRDWRGELQETQYF
many	13	TRBV29-1	TRBJ2-7	-	TGCAGCGTTGATTCCGGTTTGGGAGACGAGCAGTACTTC	CSVDSGLGDEQYF
many	15	TRBV5-4	TRBJ1-2	TRBD1	TGTGCCAGCAGCGCGTTACTACAGGGGACCTATGGCTACACCTTC	CASSALLQGTYGYTF
-	13	TRBV10-3	TRBJ2-5	-	TGTGCCAGCCACGGGGGCCTTGTGGAGACCCAGTACTTC	CASHGGLVETQYF
-	15	TRBV12-3/TRBV12-4	TRBJ1-1	-	TGTGCCAGCAGTCCGTCGGCAGTGCCAAGCACTGAAGCTTTCTTT	CASSPSAVPSTEAFF
many	14	TRBV6-1	TRBJ2-6	-	TGTGCCAGCAGGGAGGGTTCGGGGGCCAACGTCCTGACTTTC	CASREGSGANVLTF
-	14	TRBV7-9	TRBJ2-7	-	TGTGCCAGCAGCTTATCGCCAGGGTTCCACGAGCAGTACTTC	CASSLSPGFHEQYF